This TCR beta chain was recorded in a study of radiotherapy plus CTLA-4 blockade in lung cancer. For the study at large: Objective responses were seen in 18% of patients, disease control in about 30%.

Study results and limitations: It was early blood T cell clone dynamics, with interferon-beta, that reportedly best predicted response. Radiotherapy plus ipilimumab was followed by expansion in blood of tumor-derived TCR clones.

The germline CDR1 and CDR2 sequences are SGHTA and FQGNSA. V shed 5 bases and J 7 bases; nucleotides not matched to a gene: 6. The CDR3 has 14 residues. Focal radiation and CTLA-4 blockade (ipilimumab) were tested in chemo-refractory metastatic non-small-cell lung cancer patients. As concerns this clone: The target antigen is unknown.

The protocol was immunoSEQ multiplex PCR, while the TCRdb copy is restricted to in-frame clones and leaves out a portion. This table has roughly 71,000 clones, 78% appearing once. The origin of this receptor is a human donor with non-small cell lung cancer who had a complete response to radiotherapy plus ipilimumab. The chain recombines TRBV7-2 with TRBJ1-4, with 8 bases aligning to TRBD1. The material was peripheral blood, obtained from a patient treated with radiotherapy plus ipilimumab. Written as DNA, the CDR3 is TGTGCCAGCAGCGCAGACAGGGGTGGTGAAAAACTGTTTTTT. Translated, it gives CASSADRGGEKLFF.